One sample yielded the 6 T cell receptor beta chains listed below, sequenced in a study of blood T cells in healthy people across ages. The use of a sample-barcoded 5' primer and a J-beta primer mix characterized a second PCR of about 7 to 12 cycles. TCRdb reanalysed the 5' RACE reads using MiXCR and keeps one entry per CDR3 protein. The sample has 780,000 or so distinct CDR3 sequences, just over 55% seen once. The specimen was blood. These receptors were collected from a man aged 40-49 years in good health.

The chain employs TRBV6-2 or TRBV6-3 and TRBJ1-1, with D possibly matching TRBD1 (5 bases). The CDR3 has 12 residues. V was clipped by 5 bases and J by 10 bases, with 14 bases between them. CDR1 is MNHEY, CDR2 SVGEGT, per germline. CDR3 nucleotides: TGTGCCAGCAGTCCGTCCGAGAGGGGAGCTTTCTTT. Amino acid sequence: CASSPSERGAFF.

The CDR3 region is CASSTGGTVSDTQYF. The CDR3, as DNA: TGTGCCAGCAGTACTGGCGGGACAGTTTCAGATACGCAGTATTTT. The chain couples TRBV12-3 or TRBV12-4 to TRBJ2-3, with a possible D match to TRBD1 (7 bases). The CDR3 totals 15 residues. The germline V and J ends were trimmed by 5 bases and 4 bases, with 16 bases remaining between them.

The chain recombines TRBV6-4 with TRBJ2-2; 8 bases line up with TRBD1. The CDR3 loop spans 17 amino acids. Per the germline V gene, CDR1 is MRHNA and CDR2 is SNTAGT. With 7 bases clipped from V and 2 bases from J, the junction kept 12 bases outside the gene matches. The CDR3 is CASTQNSRGLNTGELFF. DNA of the CDR3: TGTGCCAGCACTCAAAATTCCAGGGGGCTTAACACCGGGGAGCTGTTTTTT.

V usage is TRBV6-5 and J usage is TRBJ2-7; 9 nucleotides match TRBD2. CDR3 length: 15 amino acids. Germline CDR1 and CDR2: MNHEY and SVGAGI. V was pared by 6 bases and J by 7 bases, with 13 bases of the junction left unmatched. In nucleotides, the CDR3 is TGTGCCAGCAGGGACGCGGGGGGGCTTGGCAATGAGCAGTACTTC. Protein sequence: CASRDAGGLGNEQYF.

CDR3 in amino acids: CAISETSGLSYNEQFF. DNA of the CDR3: TGTGCCATCAGCGAGACTAGCGGGCTCTCCTACAATGAGCAGTTCTTC. The rearrangement joins TRBV10-3 to TRBJ2-1, with TRBD2 matching 10 bases. Germline V gives CDR1 ENHRY, CDR2 SYGVKD. The length of the CDR3 is 16 residues. V trimming: 6 bases; J trimming: 0 bases; junction bases outside the gene matches: 5.

This clonotype was seen only a few times. V is TRBV6-6 and J is TRBJ2-3, with TRBD1 matching 8 bases. This CDR3 has 13 residues. CDR1 is MNHNY, CDR2 SVGAGI, per germline (reference sequence). V shed 7 bases and J 2 bases; nucleotides not matched to a gene: 2. The CDR3 region is CASTRGPTDTQYF. Written as DNA, the CDR3 is TGTGCCAGCACCAGGGGGCCCACAGATACGCAGTATTTT.